The 25 T cell receptor beta chains presented below share a single source sample, sequenced in a study of cytomegalovirus exposure and HLA in healthy donors. Sequencing used immunoSEQ multiplex PCR; TCRdb keeps in-frame clones, though not all of them. The table lists 200,000 to 300,000 clones, over 75% of them singletons, with around 12% in the top ten. The sample taken for sequencing was PBMCs. The receptors were gathered from a young man in good health and CMV-seropositive.

This chain uses TRBV28 with TRBJ2-1; unclear D gene. The V and J ends lost 10 bases and 0 bases respectively, with 13 bases between them. The CDR3 consists of 14 residues. Germline V CDR1 and CDR2: MDHEN, SYDVKM. CDR3 DNA: TGTGCCATCAAAAATATGGGCTCCTACAATGAGCAGTTCTTC. As protein: CAIKNMGSYNEQFF. The full variable domain, completed using reference TRBV28 and TRBJ2-1, is DVKVTQSSRYLVKRTGEKVFLECVQDMDHENMFWYRQDPGLGLRLIYFSYDVKMKEKGDIPEGYSVSREKKERFSLILESASTNQTSMYLCAIKNMGSYNEQFFGPGTRLTVL.

This clone was seen only a few times. The chain has TRBV30 and TRBJ1-3, with D unclear. The V gene lost 2 bases and the J gene lost 8 bases, with 10 bases spanning the gap. The CDR3 runs to 12 residues. Germline CDR1 and CDR2: GTSNPN and SVGIG (reference sequence). CDR3 sequence reads: CAWSRATDTIYF. DNA of the CDR3: TGTGCCTGGAGTAGGGCGACGGACACCATATATTTT. Based on the CDR3 plus reference TRBV30 and TRBJ1-3, the full variable domain is SQTIHQWPATLVQPVGSPLSLECTVEGTSNPNLYWYRQAAGRGLQLLFYSVGIGQISSEVPQNLSASRPQDRQFILSSKKLLLSDSGFYLCAWSRATDTIYFGEGSWLTVV.

The rearrangement uses TRBV29-1 and TRBJ2-2, with D uncertain. The CDR3 loop spans 13 amino acids. V was shortened by 4 bases and J by 2 bases, with 8 bases between the two germline ends. CDR1 is SQVTM and CDR2 is ANQGSEA in the germline V gene. The CDR3 DNA sequence: TGCAGCGTTGGGGTCTCAAACACCGGGGAGCTGTTTTTT. Translating gives CSVGVSNTGELFF.

The J gene is TRBJ1-1, the V gene TRBV11-3, with 8 nucleotides matching TRBD1. Trimming took 5 bases from V and 1 from J; bases not matched to a gene: 3. Germline lookup yields CDR1 SGHNT and CDR2 YENEEA. The CDR3 has 14 residues. The CDR3 sequence is CASSPGGANTEAFF. CDR3 DNA: TGTGCCAGCAGCCCAGGGGGCGCGAACACTGAAGCTTTCTTT.

V is TRBV2 and J is TRBJ2-7, with D perhaps matching TRBD2 (5 bases). The CDR3 has 13 amino acids. From germline, CDR1 is SNHLY and CDR2 FYNNEI. V gave up 2 bases and J gave up 5 bases, with 10 bases separating them. The CDR3 sequence is CASSEWAGDEQYF. The DNA of the CDR3 is TGTGCCAGCAGTGAATGGGCCGGGGACGAGCAGTACTTC.

The CDR3 region is CASLHGTEETQYF. In DNA, the CDR3 is TGTGCCAGCCTCCACGGAACAGAAGAGACCCAGTACTTC. The V gene is TRBV2, the J gene TRBJ2-5; D unclear. This CDR3 region has 13 residues. Between the trimmed V and J ends, which lost 8 bases and 3 bases, there was a span of 13 bases. The germline V gene has CDR1 SNHLY and CDR2 FYNNEI.

This chain connects TRBV10-3 to TRBJ2-7; TRBD1 matches 10 bases. The CDR3 consists of 13 residues. J gave up 1 base and V 8 bases, and 2 bases lay outside the gene matches. Germline loops: CDR1 ENHRY, CDR2 SYGVKD. CDR3 protein: CAIGTGESYEQYF. CDR3 nucleotides: TGTGCCATCGGGACAGGGGAATCCTACGAGCAGTACTTC.

The V gene is TRBV28, the J gene TRBJ1-5; D gene uncertain. This CDR3 is 15 amino acids long. Germline-derived CDR1 and CDR2 are MDHEN and SYDVKM. The V end was cut by 3 bases, the J end by 2 bases, with 11 bases between. CDR3 sequence: CASSLVRERNQPQHF. The DNA for the CDR3 is TGTGCCAGCAGTTTGGTTCGGGAACGCAATCAGCCCCAGCATTTT.

The rearrangement joins TRBV4-1 to TRBJ1-2, with unresolved D. The V gene lost 0 bases and the J gene lost 1 base, with 6 bases spanning the gap. The CDR3 extends over 14 amino acids. Germline V gene data show CDR1 as MGHRA and CDR2 as YSYEKL. CDR3 loop: CASSQDEGNYGYTF. In DNA form, the CDR3 reads TGCGCCAGCAGCCAAGATGAGGGTAACTATGGCTACACCTTC.

This clone came up a few times. The V call is TRBV30, the J call TRBJ2-1; 8 bases line up with TRBD2. The CDR3 totals 15 residues. CDR1 and CDR2 (germline): GTSNPN, SVGIG (reference sequence). V was clipped by 3 bases and J by 3 bases; unmatched bases: 7. CDR3 sequence (DNA): TGTGCCTGGAGAAGCCGGGAGGGAGGCTACAATGAGCAGTTCTTC. Its translation: CAWRSREGGYNEQFF.

This clone appeared a few times. The CDR3 is CASSLLYQPQHF. In DNA form, the CDR3 reads TGTGCCAGCAGCTTATTGTATCAGCCCCAGCATTTT. The V gene is TRBV7-2, the J gene TRBJ1-5; D unresolved. Trimming removed 2 bases from V and 5 bases from J, with 4 bases in between. Germline assignment: CDR1 SGHTA and CDR2 FQGNSA. This CDR3 contains 12 residues.

The chain carries TRBV7-9 and TRBJ2-7; tentatively, D is TRBD1 (6 bases). The V end was cut by 2 bases, the J end by 3 bases, with 8 bases between. The V gene's germline CDR1 is SEHNR and CDR2 FQNEAQ (reference sequence). This CDR3 comprises 13 residues. In DNA form, the CDR3 reads TGTGCCAGCAGCTTACAGGGGTACTACGAGCAGTACTTC. Amino acids: CASSLQGYYEQYF.

The gene calls are TRBV5-1 and TRBJ1-2; tentatively, D is TRBD1 (6 bases). CDR3 length equals 15 residues. Germline CDR1 SGHRS, CDR2 YFSETQ. V was trimmed by 4 bases and J by 10 bases, leaving 23 bases between them. This chain's CDR3 is CASSPARARGQNYTF. For the CDR3, the DNA is TGCGCCAGCAGCCCGGCGCGCGCACGCGGACAGAACTACACCTTC.

The V and J genes are TRBV5-6 and TRBJ2-2, with 9 bases matching TRBD1. V lost 5 bases, J lost 5 bases, and 10 bases stayed unmatched. CDR1 and CDR2 from the germline V gene are SGHDT and YYEEEE. The CDR3 has 16 amino acids. The CDR3: CASSPEDRGITGELFF. The CDR3 DNA follows: TGTGCCAGCAGTCCGGAGGACAGGGGAATAACCGGGGAGCTGTTTTTT.

The gene calls are TRBV6-5 and TRBJ1-2; D unresolved. CDR1 is MNHEY and CDR2 is SVGAGI in the germline V gene. CDR3 size: 13 residues. With 2 bases removed from V and 6 bases from J, the gap between germline ends came to 10 bases. The CDR3 bases are TGTGCCAGCAGTTACGCCCGTGAACATGGCTACACCTTC. Translating gives CASSYAREHGYTF.

This chain joins TRBV7-2 and TRBJ1-5; D is unclear. The CDR3 consists of 16 residues. The V gene lost 5 bases and the J gene lost 2 bases, with 16 bases spanning the gap. Germline V gives CDR1 SGHTA, CDR2 FQGNSA. CDR3 in amino acids: CASSPLYRAGNQPQHF. Written as DNA, the CDR3 is TGTGCCAGCAGCCCCTTGTATCGGGCAGGCAATCAGCCCCAGCATTTT.

V and J are TRBV6-1 and TRBJ2-7, with D perhaps TRBD1 or TRBD2 (6 bases each). The germline CDR1 and CDR2 sequences are MNHNS and SASEGT. This CDR3 contains 13 residues. The V and J ends lost 6 bases and 5 bases respectively, with 14 bases between them. The CDR3 coding sequence is TGTGCCAGCAGGCCAGGGGAGGTGAACGAGCAGTACTTC. It encodes CASRPGEVNEQYF.

The rearrangement uses TRBV29-1 and TRBJ2-1, with TRBD1 matching over 8 bases. V shed 4 bases, J shed 9 bases, and the junction held 8 bases outside the gene matches. Germline V gene lookup returns CDR1 SQVTM and CDR2 ANQGSEA. This CDR3 has 13 residues. CDR3 protein: CSVAQGEDAEQFF. The CDR3 DNA sequence: TGCAGCGTTGCACAGGGGGAGGATGCTGAGCAGTTCTTC.

The chain has TRBV7-9 and TRBJ2-7; D is perhaps TRBD1 (5 bases). The CDR3 spans 12 residues. From germline, CDR1 is SEHNR and CDR2 FQNEAQ (reference sequence). V shed 5 bases and J shed 5 bases, with 10 bases lying between them. The CDR3, as DNA: TGTGCCAGCAGCCCTCAACAGGACGAGCAGTACTTC. It yields the protein CASSPQQDEQYF.

The rearrangement joins TRBV19 to TRBJ2-1, with D possibly TRBD1 on 7 matching bases. The ends were cut back, 5 bases at V and 8 bases at J, with 13 bases in the middle. CDR3 length equals 13 residues. CDR1 is LNHDA, CDR2 SQIVND, per germline (reference sequence). The CDR3 coding sequence is TGTGCCAGTAGTCTTCGCAGGGGGGATGAGCAGTTCTTC. It codes for CASSLRRGDEQFF.

This sequence joins TRBV28 and TRBJ2-1, with 7 bases aligning to TRBD2. Losses at the gene ends were 5 bases for V and 6 bases for J; bases not matched to a gene: 13. The CDR3 runs to 16 residues. The V gene's germline CDR1 is MDHEN and CDR2 SYDVKM. This CDR3 reads CASSPPWREFFNEQFF. In DNA, the CDR3 is TGTGCCAGCAGTCCCCCCTGGCGGGAGTTCTTCAATGAGCAGTTCTTC.

The chain recombines TRBV27 with TRBJ1-1; D is uncertain. Germline V gene lookup returns CDR1 MNHEY and CDR2 SMNVEV (reference sequence). The V end lost 7 bases, the J end lost 0 bases, and 9 bases lay between the germline ends. The CDR3 spans 13 residues. The CDR3 DNA reads as TGTGCCAGCAAGGTCAGTTTGAACACTGAAGCTTTCTTT. It specifies CASKVSLNTEAFF.

J is TRBJ1-1 and V is TRBV27, with TRBD1 matching over 7 bases. CDR1 is MNHEY, CDR2 SMNVEV, per germline (reference sequence). V gave up 8 bases and J gave up 0 bases; unmatched junction bases: 9. The CDR3 consists of 15 residues. DNA of the CDR3: TGTGCCAGCGGACCAAGGGGGCCAATGAACACTGAAGCTTTCTTT. This sequence encodes CASGPRGPMNTEAFF.

This chain uses TRBV4-1 with TRBJ2-7, with TRBD2 as a possible D gene (5 bases). The CDR3 runs to 16 residues. V lost 5 bases and J 9 bases, leaving 26 bases between the germline ends. CDR1 and CDR2 (germline): MGHRA, YSYEKL. The CDR3 region has the DNA TGCGCCAGCAGCTCCCTTGGAGGACCGCAAGATTCGAGGCAGTACTTC. This encodes CASSSLGGPQDSRQYF.

This chain joins TRBV7-9 and TRBJ2-7; D not certain. The CDR3 covers 13 residues. CDR1 is SEHNR, CDR2 FQNEAQ, per germline (reference sequence). Trimming cost V 1 base and J 2 bases, with 6 bases left between them. The CDR3 spells CASSLGGTYEQYF. In DNA, the CDR3 is TGTGCCAGCAGCTTAGGGGGTACCTACGAGCAGTACTTC.